This TCR beta chain originates from a study of blood T cell repertoires in COVID-19. Study-wide background: The samples span acute and convalescent COVID-19 from the United States, Italy and Spain. T cells, B-cell-depleted T cells, or PBMCs provided the cDNA or gDNA that served as material.

V lost 7 bases to trimming and J lost 4 bases; unmatched junction nucleotides: 12. Germline loops: CDR1 SNHLY, CDR2 FYNNEI. This CDR3 contains 16 residues. Clinical history reported by participants formed the basis on which cohorts were assigned. The protocol was immunoSEQ multiplex PCR, while the TCRdb copy is restricted to in-frame clones and leaves out a portion. This table holds about 200,000 clones, more than 75% found once. The gene calls are TRBV2 and TRBJ1-2; 10 positions agree with TRBD1. The specimen sequenced was PBMCs or T cells enriched from blood (not recorded which). The origin of this receptor is a woman aged 50 to 60 with acute COVID-19. The chain's CDR3 is CASTSSGTGVSYGYTF. Written as DNA, the CDR3 is TGTGCCAGCACGAGTTCCGGGACAGGGGTTAGCTATGGCTACACCTTC.